Each of the 9 T cell receptor beta chains below was sequenced from the same sample in a study of blood T cell repertoires in COVID-19. Using immunoSEQ multiplex PCR, the repertoire was profiled, and TCRdb retains in-frame clones only, with some absent. The table has a few hundred thousand clones, roughly 87% seen once. Sequencing was performed on PBMCs or T cells enriched from blood (not recorded which). The receptors shown here come from a woman younger than 45 who had recovered from COVID-19.

This sequence joins TRBV28 and TRBJ2-2; 11 positions match TRBD1. V lost 4 bases to trimming and J lost 4 bases; unmatched junction nucleotides: 8. CDR1 MDHEN and CDR2 SYDVKM come from the germline V gene. The CDR3 has 17 residues. The chain's CDR3 is CASSSDRGRGSTGELFF. In DNA, the CDR3 is TGTGCCAGCAGTTCGGACAGGGGGCGCGGTTCCACCGGGGAGCTGTTTTTT.

This clone was seen more than once but under ten times. The chain recombines TRBV6-5 with TRBJ2-7; D gene ambiguous. From germline, CDR1 is MNHEY and CDR2 SVGAGI. The CDR3 totals 14 residues. Deletions cut 6 bases from V and 3 bases from J, with 15 bases between. The CDR3 loop reads CASSPPTPDYEQYF. In nucleotides, the CDR3 is TGTGCCAGCAGCCCCCCAACTCCCGACTACGAGCAGTACTTC.

This chain joins TRBV18 and TRBJ2-5, with TRBD1 as a possible D gene (6 bases). This CDR3 contains 15 residues. V was clipped by 5 bases and J by 3 bases, with 16 bases between them. Germline V gene lookup returns CDR1 KGHSH and CDR2 LQKENI. CDR3 sequence: CASSGQSSHKETQYF. The CDR3 DNA sequence: TGTGCCAGCTCAGGACAGTCGTCTCACAAAGAGACCCAGTACTTC.

This CDR3 is CASSSSDRGETQYF. The DNA for the CDR3 is TGCGCCAGCAGTTCAAGCGACAGGGGTGAGACCCAGTACTTC. This chain joins TRBV5-1 and TRBJ2-5, with TRBD1 matching 8 bases. Germline V gene sequence: CDR1 SGHRS, CDR2 YFSETQ. The J segment lost 5 bases and the V segment lost 5 bases, leaving 8 bases of the junction unmatched. The CDR3 contains 14 residues.

V and J are TRBV7-9 and TRBJ1-2, with D perhaps TRBD1 (5 bases). Germline assignment: CDR1 SEHNR and CDR2 FQNEAQ (reference sequence). V lost 1 base and J lost 4, with 7 bases in between. The CDR3 extends over 13 amino acids. CDR3 region: CASSLEGLYGYTF. In nucleotides, the CDR3 is TGTGCCAGCAGCTTAGAGGGACTCTATGGCTACACCTTC.

The chain is built from TRBV5-8 and TRBJ2-3, with D perhaps TRBD2 (5 bases). Trimming took 7 bases from V and 0 from J, leaving 9 bases between them. In germline, CDR1 is SGHTS, CDR2 YDEGEE. The CDR3 covers 13 residues. This CDR3 is CASLDFSTDTQYF. The CDR3 nucleotides read TGTGCCAGCCTGGACTTCAGCACAGATACGCAGTATTTT.

CDR3 DNA: TGTGCCAGCAGCCCCCTCGGAGGGCAGGGATATCAGCCCCAGCATTTT. Protein: CASSPLGGQGYQPQHF. The J gene is TRBJ1-5, the V gene TRBV7-8; TRBD1 is a possible D gene (5 bases). The CDR3 length is 16 residues. V was clipped by 5 bases and J by 5 bases, with 19 bases between them. Looked up from germline, CDR1 is SGHVS and CDR2 is FQNEAQ.

This chain uses TRBV27 with TRBJ1-5, with D maybe TRBD1 (5 bases). Germline CDR1 and CDR2: MNHEY and SMNVEV (reference sequence). V was cut by 7 bases and J by 1 base, with 14 bases left in between. The CDR3 totals 15 residues. The CDR3 nucleotides read TGTGCCAGCAAGACGGGGGTCCGAAGCAATCAGCCCCAGCATTTT. Protein product: CASKTGVRSNQPQHF.

This rearrangement joins TRBV28 to TRBJ1-5; D gene uncertain. The V end lost 5 bases, the J end lost 0 bases, and 17 bases lay between the germline ends. CDR3 length: 17 amino acids. Germline V gene data show CDR1 as MDHEN and CDR2 as SYDVKM. The CDR3 DNA is TGTGCCAGCAGTACCCTATTCGAGGGTAATAGCAATCAGCCCCAGCATTTT. Residues: CASSTLFEGNSNQPQHF.